One and the same sample provided the 28 T cell receptor beta chains below, sequenced in a study of blood T cell repertoires in COVID-19. Sequenced by immunoSEQ multiplex PCR; TCRdb stores in-frame clones only, minus some. The profile shows tens of thousands of clones, roughly four fifths of them singletons. The specimen was peripheral blood. Receptor source: a man aged 60-69 years with COVID-19, enrolled during active disease.

The chain couples TRBV11-3 to TRBJ2-1, with 7 bases lining up with TRBD2. The CDR3 loop spans 15 amino acids. The V gene end was trimmed by 5 bases and the J gene end by 4 bases; junction bases not matched to a gene: 8. The germline gives CDR1 SGHNT, CDR2 YENEEA. CDR3 residues: CASSPTSEIYNEQFF. In nucleotides, the CDR3 is TGTGCCAGCAGCCCTACTAGCGAGATATACAATGAGCAGTTCTTC.

The chain has TRBV7-2 and TRBJ2-7; TRBD1 matches 8 bases. V gave up 3 bases and J gave up 4 bases; unmatched junction bases: 14. Germline V CDR1 and CDR2: SGHTA, FQGNSA. The CDR3 runs 17 residues. The CDR3: CASSFHRQGRRLYEQYF. As DNA, the CDR3 is TGTGCCAGCAGCTTTCACAGACAGGGGAGAAGGTTGTACGAGCAGTACTTC.

This CDR3 is CASSEPGDREQYF. CDR3 in DNA: TGTGCCAGCAGTGAACCGGGGGATAGGGAGCAGTACTTC. The chain employs TRBV25-1 and TRBJ2-7, with D perhaps matching TRBD2 (6 bases). The CDR3 is made up of 13 amino acids. Germline loops: CDR1 MGHDK, CDR2 SYGVNS. V dropped 2 bases and J dropped 7 bases, with 12 bases sitting between them.

This rearrangement joins TRBV19 to TRBJ1-4; perhaps TRBD1 as D (5 bases). Per the germline V gene, CDR1 is LNHDA and CDR2 is SQIVND (reference sequence). V dropped 6 bases and J dropped 3 bases, with 11 bases sitting between them. The CDR3 spans 14 residues. The CDR3 sequence is CASSTTGANEKLFF. As DNA, the CDR3 is TGTGCCAGTAGCACCACAGGAGCTAATGAAAAACTGTTTTTT.

The chain employs TRBV7-9 and TRBJ1-6; possibly TRBD1 for D (5 bases). Germline values: CDR1 SEHNR, CDR2 FQNEAQ (reference sequence). The CDR3 covers 14 residues. The ends were cut back, 4 bases at V and 10 bases at J, with 14 bases in the middle. The CDR3 protein is CASSSSWGDSPLHF. CDR3 DNA sequence: TGTGCCAGCAGCTCCTCCTGGGGGGACTCACCCCTCCACTTT.

This chain uses TRBV25-1 with TRBJ2-5; no clear D gene. The CDR3 extends over 17 amino acids. V was clipped by 1 base and J by 4 bases, with 19 bases between them. Germline loops: CDR1 MGHDK, CDR2 SYGVNS. In DNA, the CDR3 is TGTGCCAGCAGTGAATTTAAGTTACCTTTACTCGGAGAGACCCAGTACTTC. Its translation is CASSEFKLPLLGETQYF.

CDR3 protein: CASSRQGRGEQYF. DNA of the CDR3: TGTGCCAGCAGCCGACAGGGACGAGGGGAGCAGTACTTC. The chain uses TRBV11-3 and TRBJ2-7, with TRBD1 matching 7 bases. Germline loops: CDR1 SGHNT, CDR2 YENEEA. The V gene end was trimmed by 5 bases and the J gene end by 7 bases; junction bases not matched to a gene: 8. The CDR3 consists of 13 residues.

The CDR3: CASSLWGGKQPQHF. DNA of the CDR3: TGTGCCAGCAGCTTGTGGGGGGGTAAACAGCCCCAGCATTTT. This chain links TRBV7-2 with TRBJ1-5; D is perhaps TRBD1 (5 bases). V shed 3 bases and J shed 7 bases, with 13 bases lying between them. This CDR3 is 14 amino acids long. Germline V lookup: CDR1 SGHTA, CDR2 FQGNSA.

V and J are TRBV11-3 and TRBJ2-2, with 8 bases identical to TRBD1. Looked up from germline, CDR1 is SGHNT and CDR2 is YENEEA. V lost 4 bases to trimming and J lost 3 bases; unmatched junction nucleotides: 4. The CDR3 has 15 amino acids. The CDR3 region has the DNA TGTGCCAGCAGCTCGGACAGGGCGGACACCGGGGAGCTGTTTTTT. Its translation: CASSSDRADTGELFF.

This clone occurred a few times. The chain joins TRBV19 to TRBJ1-3; TRBD1 is a possible D gene (5 bases). Trimming took off 10 bases at V and 0 bases at J, with 19 bases between the two ends. From germline, CDR1 is LNHDA and CDR2 SQIVND (reference sequence). The CDR3 loop spans 16 amino acids. CDR3 in amino acids: CATRGGEGTSGNTIYF. The CDR3 nucleotides are TGTGCCACCCGGGGGGGAGAGGGGACCTCTGGAAACACCATATATTTT.

The chain has TRBV5-1 and TRBJ1-1, with 8 nucleotides matching TRBD1. CDR1 SGHRS and CDR2 YFSETQ come from the germline V gene. The CDR3 consists of 15 residues. With V trimmed by 0 bases and J by 4 bases, 5 bases remained unmatched. Here the CDR3 reads CASSLAADRATEAFF. Here the CDR3 DNA reads TGCGCCAGCAGCTTGGCCGCGGACAGGGCCACTGAAGCTTTCTTT.

J is TRBJ2-7 and V is TRBV2; the match to TRBD2 covers 9 bases. The V gene's germline CDR1 is SNHLY and CDR2 FYNNEI. CDR3 size: 15 residues. Germline trimming cut 7 bases from V and 3 bases from J; bases unmatched to any gene: 10. CDR3 in DNA: TGTGCCAGCATGAAGGGGCGGGGGGGCCTCTACGAGCAGTACTTC. This codes for CASMKGRGGLYEQYF.

This sequence joins TRBV19 and TRBJ2-1, with 9 bases lining up with TRBD2. Trimming at V came to 6 bases and at J to 3 bases, leaving 9 bases not matched to a gene. The CDR3 contains 16 residues. Per the germline V gene, CDR1 is LNHDA and CDR2 is SQIVND (reference sequence). The CDR3 DNA follows: TGTGCCAGTAGCCACTTAGCGGGAGCTGACTACAATGAGCAGTTCTTC. Protein product: CASSHLAGADYNEQFF.

The rearrangement joins TRBV5-1 to TRBJ2-5, with D perhaps TRBD1 (6 bases). The CDR3 contains 13 residues. Germline CDR1 is SGHRS and CDR2 is YFSETQ. Trimming cost V 3 bases and J 2 bases, with 8 bases left between them. The DNA of the CDR3 is TGCGCCAGCAGCTCGCAGGGGCAAGAGACCCAGTACTTC. Translation: CASSSQGQETQYF.

This clone appeared once. CDR3 loop: CASSLGDIYEQYF. CDR3 sequence (DNA): TGTGCCAGCAGCCTGGGGGACATCTACGAGCAGTACTTC. This rearrangement joins TRBV11-2 to TRBJ2-7; D possibly corresponds to TRBD1 (6 bases). CDR3 size: 13 residues. Germline lookup yields CDR1 SGHAT and CDR2 FQNNGV. V was cut by 5 bases and J by 3 bases, with 11 bases left in between.

V is TRBV5-4 and J is TRBJ2-1, with 10 positions matching TRBD2. The germline V gene has CDR1 SGHNT and CDR2 YYREEE (reference sequence). The V gene end was trimmed by 10 bases and the J gene end by 2 bases; junction bases not matched to a gene: 6. The CDR3 loop spans 14 amino acids. The CDR3 sequence: CAGGGTSAYNEQFF. The CDR3 coding sequence is TGTGCCGGAGGAGGGACTAGCGCCTACAATGAGCAGTTCTTC.

The chain carries TRBV19 and TRBJ2-7; maybe TRBD1 (5 bases). Deletions cut 3 bases from V and 0 bases from J, with 12 bases between. Per germline, CDR1 LNHDA and CDR2 SQIVND (reference sequence). The CDR3 is 15 residues long. The CDR3 here is CASSIEHRNSYEQYF. CDR3 sequence (DNA): TGTGCCAGTAGTATTGAGCACAGGAACTCCTACGAGCAGTACTTC. The whole variable domain, filled in from reference TRBV19 and TRBJ2-7, reads DGGITQSPKYLFRKEGQNVTLSCEQNLNHDAMYWYRQDPGQGLRLIYYSQIVNDFQKGDIAEGYSVSREKKESFPLTVTSAQKNPTAFYLCASSIEHRNSYEQYFGPGTRLTVT.

The gene calls are TRBV5-1 and TRBJ1-4; D gene uncertain. The CDR3 length is 17 residues. The V gene lost 4 bases and the J gene lost 0 bases, with 16 bases spanning the gap. Germline CDR1 and CDR2: SGHRS and YFSETQ. The CDR3 sequence is CASSLEGRGATNEKLFF. Here the CDR3 DNA reads TGCGCCAGCAGCCTCGAGGGTCGCGGGGCAACTAATGAAAAACTGTTTTTT.

This clone was seen only once. The DNA for the CDR3 is TGTGCCAGCAGCCCGTCATCGTCGAACGGGGGCTACACCTTC. Its protein is CASSPSSSNGGYTF. The chain combines TRBV11-3 with TRBJ1-2; D is uncertain. This CDR3 contains 14 residues. V was pared by 5 bases and J by 8 bases, with 18 bases between. The germline CDR1 and CDR2 sequences are SGHNT and YENEEA.

V gene TRBV5-5 combines with J gene TRBJ2-1, with 10 positions matching TRBD1. The germline CDR1 and CDR2 sequences are SGHKS and YYEKEE (reference sequence). This CDR3 contains 16 residues. The ends lost 4 bases at V and 5 bases at J; junction bases unmatched: 9. CDR3 sequence: CASSGGDRGLDNEQFF. CDR3 DNA sequence: TGTGCCAGCAGCGGGGGGGACAGGGGCCTTGACAATGAGCAGTTCTTC.

The genes are TRBV29-1 and TRBJ2-3; unclear D gene. In germline, CDR1 is SQVTM, CDR2 ANQGSEA. V lost 7 bases to trimming and J lost 6 bases, with 11 bases between them. The CDR3 is 11 residues long. The CDR3, as DNA: TGCAGCGGACGGGTGGCCGATACGCAGTATTTT. It specifies CSGRVADTQYF.

J is TRBJ2-1 and V is TRBV20-1; 12 nucleotides align to TRBD2. V gave up 3 bases and J gave up 0 bases; unmatched junction bases: 9. The CDR3 loop spans 18 amino acids. Germline assignment: CDR1 DFQATT and CDR2 SNEGSKA (reference sequence). CDR3 residues: CSASSGLAGPSSYNEQFF. The DNA of the CDR3 is TGCAGTGCTAGTAGTGGACTAGCGGGGCCCAGCTCCTACAATGAGCAGTTCTTC.

This clone came up once. The V call is TRBV11-3, the J call TRBJ2-3; D is unclear. CDR1 is SGHNT, CDR2 YENEEA, per germline. This CDR3 is built from 11 residues. V was trimmed by 4 bases and J by 5 bases, leaving 4 bases between them. CDR3 coding DNA: TGTGCCAGCAGCTACGGAGATACGCAGTATTTT. Translation gives CASSYGDTQYF.

The rearrangement uses TRBV2 and TRBJ2-1; the match to TRBD2 covers 11 bases. Germline-derived CDR1 and CDR2 are SNHLY and FYNNEI. The CDR3 totals 13 residues. The V and J ends lost 6 bases and 9 bases, in that order; junction bases with no gene match: 4. CDR3 DNA: TGTGCCAGCAGGACTAGCGGGGACGGTGAGCAGTTCTTC. Protein product: CASRTSGDGEQFF.

This sequence joins TRBV2 and TRBJ2-7, with D possibly matching TRBD2 (5 bases). Germline assignment: CDR1 SNHLY and CDR2 FYNNEI. The CDR3 has 14 amino acids. V lost 6 bases to trimming and J lost 0 bases, with 12 bases between them. CDR3 region: CASRRGLSSYEQYF. The CDR3 nucleotides read TGTGCCAGCAGAAGAGGGTTGAGCTCCTACGAGCAGTACTTC.

The table lists this clone with a count of one. V usage is TRBV2 and J usage is TRBJ2-1, with 11 bases aligning to TRBD2. Germline V gene data show CDR1 as SNHLY and CDR2 as FYNNEI. Trimming took 4 bases from V and 6 from J; bases not matched to a gene: 5. This CDR3 has 15 amino acids. CDR3 coding DNA: TGTGCCAGCAGTGCCTTAGCGGGGGGGGCCAATGAGCAGTTCTTC. Amino acids: CASSALAGGANEQFF.

This clone showed up just once. The rearrangement joins TRBV9 to TRBJ2-5; 11 positions agree with TRBD2. CDR3 length: 18 residues. From germline, CDR1 is SGDLS and CDR2 YYNGEE. After removal of 3 bases from V and 5 bases from J, the junction contained 15 bases not matched to a gene. The CDR3 region has the DNA TGTGCCAGCAGCGCAGGACTAGCGGGCCCGTCGCACGGCGAGACCCAGTACTTC. This codes for CASSAGLAGPSHGETQYF. Full variable domain (remainder filled in from reference TRBV9 and TRBJ2-5): DSGVTQTPKHLITATGQRVTLRCSPRSGDLSVYWYQQSLDQGLQFLIQYYNGEERAKGNILERFSAQQFPDLHSELNLSSLELGDSALYFCASSAGLAGPSHGETQYFGPGTRLLVL.

This clone is a singleton in its sample. This rearrangement joins TRBV5-1 to TRBJ1-1; no reliable D call. The V gene's germline CDR1 is SGHRS and CDR2 YFSETQ. V dropped 0 bases and J dropped 7 bases, with 7 bases sitting between them. The CDR3 consists of 12 residues. CDR3 in DNA: TGCGCCAGCAGCTTGGAGTTCGGTGAAGCTTTCTTT. As protein: CASSLEFGEAFF.